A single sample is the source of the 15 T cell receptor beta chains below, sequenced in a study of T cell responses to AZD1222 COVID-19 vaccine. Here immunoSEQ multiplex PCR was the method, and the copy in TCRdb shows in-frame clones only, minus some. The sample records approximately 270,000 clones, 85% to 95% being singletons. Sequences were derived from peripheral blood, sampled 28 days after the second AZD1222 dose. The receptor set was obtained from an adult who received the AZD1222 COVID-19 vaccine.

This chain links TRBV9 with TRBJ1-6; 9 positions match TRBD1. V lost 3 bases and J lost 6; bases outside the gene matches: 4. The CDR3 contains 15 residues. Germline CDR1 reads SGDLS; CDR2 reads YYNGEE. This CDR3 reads CASSAGQGINSPLHF. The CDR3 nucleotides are TGTGCCAGCAGCGCAGGACAGGGGATTAATTCACCCCTCCACTTT.

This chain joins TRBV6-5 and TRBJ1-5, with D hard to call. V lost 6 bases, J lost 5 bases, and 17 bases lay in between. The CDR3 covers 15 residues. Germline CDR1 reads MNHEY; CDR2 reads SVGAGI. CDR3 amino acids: CASRRLGRKDQPQHF. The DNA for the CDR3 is TGTGCCAGCAGGCGACTCGGAAGAAAGGATCAGCCCCAGCATTTT.

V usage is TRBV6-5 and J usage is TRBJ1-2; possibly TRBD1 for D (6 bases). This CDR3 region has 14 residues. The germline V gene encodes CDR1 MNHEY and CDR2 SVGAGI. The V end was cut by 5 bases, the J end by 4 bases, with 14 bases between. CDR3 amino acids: CASSKQGRLYGYTF. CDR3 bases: TGTGCCAGCAGTAAACAGGGTCGCCTCTATGGCTACACCTTC.

DNA for the CDR3: TGTGCCGGCCCCCTTGGGGGTGAAAAACTGTTTTTT. This gives the protein CAGPLGGEKLFF. The chain employs TRBV11-1 and TRBJ1-4, with a tentative D call TRBD1 (5 bases). CDR1 and CDR2 (germline): SGHAT, FQDESV (reference sequence). The CDR3 is made up of 12 amino acids. Trimming took off 11 bases at V and 7 bases at J, with 14 bases between the two ends.

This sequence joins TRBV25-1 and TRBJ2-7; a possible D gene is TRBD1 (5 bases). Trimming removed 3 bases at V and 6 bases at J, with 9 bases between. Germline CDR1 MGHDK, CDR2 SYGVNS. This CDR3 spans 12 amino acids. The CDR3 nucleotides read TGTGCCAGCAGTGACCCCCAGGGCGAGCAGTACTTC. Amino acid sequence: CASSDPQGEQYF.

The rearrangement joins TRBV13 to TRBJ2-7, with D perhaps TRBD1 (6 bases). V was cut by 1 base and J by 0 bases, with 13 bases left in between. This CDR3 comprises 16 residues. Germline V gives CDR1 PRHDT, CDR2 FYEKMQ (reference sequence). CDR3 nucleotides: TGTGCCAGCAGCTTAGTGGCAGGGGTGAGCTCCTACGAGCAGTACTTC. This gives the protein CASSLVAGVSSYEQYF. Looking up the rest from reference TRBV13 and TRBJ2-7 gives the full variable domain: AAGVIQSPRHLIKEKRETATLKCYPIPRHDTVYWYQQGPGQDPQFLISFYEKMQSDKGSIPDRFSAQQFSDYHSELNMSSLELGDSALYFCASSLVAGVSSYEQYFGPGTRLTVT.

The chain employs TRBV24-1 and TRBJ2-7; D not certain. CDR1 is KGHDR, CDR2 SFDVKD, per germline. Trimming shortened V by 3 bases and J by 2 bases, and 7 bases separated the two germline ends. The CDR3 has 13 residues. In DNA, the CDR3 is TGTGCCACCAGTGATGGAGCCACCTACGAGCAGTACTTC. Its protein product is CATSDGATYEQYF.

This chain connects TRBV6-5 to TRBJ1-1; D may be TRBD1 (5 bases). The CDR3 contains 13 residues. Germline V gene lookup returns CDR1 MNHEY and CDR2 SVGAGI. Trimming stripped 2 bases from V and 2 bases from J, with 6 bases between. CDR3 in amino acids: CASSYGGNTEAFF. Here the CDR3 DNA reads TGTGCCAGCAGTTACGGGGGAAACACTGAAGCTTTCTTT.

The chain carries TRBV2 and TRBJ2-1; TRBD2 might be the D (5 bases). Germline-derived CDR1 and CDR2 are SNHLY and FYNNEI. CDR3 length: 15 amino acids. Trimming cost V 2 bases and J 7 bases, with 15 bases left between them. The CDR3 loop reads CASSEQLARLNEQFF. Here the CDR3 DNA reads TGTGCCAGCAGTGAACAGTTAGCGCGCCTTAATGAGCAGTTCTTC.

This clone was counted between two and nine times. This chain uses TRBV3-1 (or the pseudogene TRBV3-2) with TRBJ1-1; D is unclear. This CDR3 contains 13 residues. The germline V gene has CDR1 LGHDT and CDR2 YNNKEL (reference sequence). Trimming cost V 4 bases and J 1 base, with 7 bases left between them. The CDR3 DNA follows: TGTGCCAGCAGCCTCGGCACGAACACTGAAGCTTTCTTT. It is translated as CASSLGTNTEAFF.

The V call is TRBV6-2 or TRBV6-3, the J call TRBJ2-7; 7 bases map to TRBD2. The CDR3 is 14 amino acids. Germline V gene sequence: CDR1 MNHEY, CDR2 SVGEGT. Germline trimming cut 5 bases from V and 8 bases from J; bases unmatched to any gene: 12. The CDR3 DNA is TGTGCCAGCAGTCCCGCGGGGGAGCCTGGAAAGCAGTACTTC. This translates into CASSPAGEPGKQYF.

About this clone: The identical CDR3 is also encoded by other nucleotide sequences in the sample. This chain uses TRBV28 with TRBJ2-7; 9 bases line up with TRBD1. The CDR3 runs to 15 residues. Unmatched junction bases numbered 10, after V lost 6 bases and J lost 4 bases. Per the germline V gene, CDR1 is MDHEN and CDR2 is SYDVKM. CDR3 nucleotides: TGTGCCAGCAGCACACCGGGACAGGGCTTGTACGAGCAGTACTTC. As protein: CASSTPGQGLYEQYF.

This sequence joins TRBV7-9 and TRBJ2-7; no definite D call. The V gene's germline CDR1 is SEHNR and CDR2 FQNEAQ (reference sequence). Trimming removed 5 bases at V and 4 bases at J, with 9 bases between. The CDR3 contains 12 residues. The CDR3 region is CASSPARYEQYF. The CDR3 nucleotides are TGTGCCAGCAGCCCGGCGCGGTACGAGCAGTACTTC.

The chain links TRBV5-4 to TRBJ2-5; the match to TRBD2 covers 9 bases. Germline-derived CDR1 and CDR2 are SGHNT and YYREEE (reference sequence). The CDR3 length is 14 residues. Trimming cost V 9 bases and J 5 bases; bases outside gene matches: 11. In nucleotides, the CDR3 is TGTGCCACCTTCCCTAGCGGGGATAGGGAGACCCAGTACTTC. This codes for CATFPSGDRETQYF. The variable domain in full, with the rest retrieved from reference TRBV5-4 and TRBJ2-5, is ETGVTQSPTHLIKTRGQQVTLRCSSQSGHNTVSWYQQALGQGPQFIFQYYREEENGRGNFPPRFSGLQFPNYSSELNVNALELDDSALYLCATFPSGDRETQYFGPGTRLLVL.

The CDR3 DNA is TGTGCCAGCTCACCAGCAGTAGATCCTAACTATGGCTACACCTTC. Translation: CASSPAVDPNYGYTF. The chain uses TRBV18 and TRBJ1-2; D uncertain. Germline CDR1 KGHSH, CDR2 LQKENI. The germline V and J ends were trimmed by 2 bases and 0 bases, with 10 bases remaining between them. CDR3 size: 15 residues.